This T cell receptor (beta chain) was identified in a study of blood T cell dynamics during melanoma immunotherapy. Study conclusions and caveats: It remained unknown if the driving T cell clones were melanoma-specific.

Time point described: pre-treatment baseline. TCRdb keeps only in-frame clones here, not all; method: immunoSEQ multiplex PCR. The data show 14,000 or so clones, 70% to 90% seen once. Worth noting for this clone: Its matching antigen is unknown.

CDR1 is SGHTA, CDR2 FQGNSA, per germline. CDR3 length: 16 residues. Trimming removed 4 bases from V and 2 bases from J; junction bases left unmatched: 10. Here the sequenced sample was blood, taken from a patient treated with checkpoint blockade. The V gene is TRBV7-2, the J gene TRBJ1-2; TRBD1 agrees at 7 bases. The sequence came from a human donor with melanoma. Here the CDR3 DNA reads TGTGCCAGCAGCTCGACAGGGAGTCCATCAAACTATGGCTACACCTTC. Protein product: CASSSTGSPSNYGYTF.